These T cell receptor beta chains were read from a single sample in a study of cytomegalovirus exposure and HLA in healthy donors. This table comes from immunoSEQ multiplex PCR, and its TCRdb copy is limited to in-frame clones, with some not included. The sample includes 140,000 or so clones, around 75% of them seen just once. Sequenced: PBMCs. Receptor source: a woman aged 25-40 years in good health and CMV-seronegative. Each CDR3 is given with its conserved first and last residue. Fields, in order: J gene, V gene, CDR3 protein.

j_gene: TRBJ2-2; v_gene: TRBV28; CDR3aa: CASSLVRTSGTGELFF
j_gene: NA; v_gene: TRBV6-7; CDR3aa: CASSYARGRSYEQYF
j_gene: TRBJ1-1; v_gene: TRBV6-5; CDR3aa: CASSYSRGGWTEAFF
j_gene: TRBJ1-4; v_gene: TRBV30; CDR3aa: CAWATGTAEGEKLFF
j_gene: TRBJ1-2; v_gene: TRBV2; CDR3aa: CASSEKVRFGGQTNYGYTF
j_gene: TRBJ1-2; v_gene: TRBV28; CDR3aa: CASSPQGGNYGYTF
j_gene: TRBJ1-5; v_gene: TRBV10-3; CDR3aa: CATRLQGGSNQPQHF
j_gene: TRBJ1-2; v_gene: TRBV6-1; CDR3aa: CASTLTGSGYGYTF
j_gene: TRBJ1-4; v_gene: TRBV6-6; CDR3aa: CASSYAGQGELFF
j_gene: TRBJ2-2; v_gene: TRBV2; CDR3aa: CASSVRRNTGELFF
j_gene: TRBJ1-5; v_gene: TRBV5-6; CDR3aa: CASSSTGSGNQPQHF
j_gene: TRBJ2-3; v_gene: TRBV4-1; CDR3aa: CASSQPRIGSTDTQYF
j_gene: TRBJ2-1; v_gene: TRBV25-1; CDR3aa: CASSELRDSEFNEQFF
j_gene: TRBJ2-5; v_gene: TRBV5-8; CDR3aa: CASRKTGHQETQYF
j_gene: TRBJ1-2; v_gene: TRBV6-1; CDR3aa: CASSEVWAGGYTF
j_gene: TRBJ2-5; v_gene: TRBV6-1; CDR3aa: CASSEVGQVGKTQYF
j_gene: TRBJ1-5; v_gene: TRBV28; CDR3aa: CASSQTTGRVVSNQPQHF
j_gene: TRBJ1-5; v_gene: TRBV28; CDR3aa: CASSLEWGGNQPQHF
j_gene: TRBJ2-7; v_gene: TRBV2; CDR3aa: CASLSQGGTYEQYF
j_gene: TRBJ2-5; v_gene: TRBV2; CDR3aa: CASSGFRETQYF
j_gene: TRBJ2-7; v_gene: TRBV28; CDR3aa: CASSFPGTRSAEQYF
j_gene: TRBJ2-5; v_gene: TRBV6-6; CDR3aa: CASRGTSSQTQYF
j_gene: TRBJ2-2; v_gene: TRBV18; CDR3aa: CASSPRLTGWTNTGELFF
j_gene: TRBJ1-1; v_gene: TRBV14; CDR3aa: CASQGQQNTEAFF
j_gene: TRBJ2-3; v_gene: TRBV10-3; CDR3aa: CAIRGEAGPYTDTQYF
j_gene: TRBJ2-2; v_gene: TRBV19; CDR3aa: CASSKRGTGELFF
j_gene: TRBJ1-6; v_gene: TRBV6-4; CDR3aa: CASNLTGFHNSPLHF
j_gene: TRBJ2-7; v_gene: TRBV4-1; CDR3aa: CASSQDSGGEQYF
j_gene: TRBJ1-4; v_gene: TRBV6-6; CDR3aa: CASSLTGTADEKLFF